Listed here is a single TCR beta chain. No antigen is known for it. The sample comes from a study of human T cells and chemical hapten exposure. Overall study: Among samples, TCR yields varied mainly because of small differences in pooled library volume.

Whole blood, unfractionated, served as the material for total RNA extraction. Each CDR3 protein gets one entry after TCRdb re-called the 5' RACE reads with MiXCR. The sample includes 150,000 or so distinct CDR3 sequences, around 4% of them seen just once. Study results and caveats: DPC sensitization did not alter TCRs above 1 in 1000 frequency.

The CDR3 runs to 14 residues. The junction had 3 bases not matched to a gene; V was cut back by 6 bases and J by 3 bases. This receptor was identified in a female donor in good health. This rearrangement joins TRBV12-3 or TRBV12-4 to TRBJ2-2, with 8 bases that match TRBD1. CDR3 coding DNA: TGTGCCAGCAGCCCGACAGGGGACACCGGGGAGCTGTTTTTT. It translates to CASSPTGDTGELFF.